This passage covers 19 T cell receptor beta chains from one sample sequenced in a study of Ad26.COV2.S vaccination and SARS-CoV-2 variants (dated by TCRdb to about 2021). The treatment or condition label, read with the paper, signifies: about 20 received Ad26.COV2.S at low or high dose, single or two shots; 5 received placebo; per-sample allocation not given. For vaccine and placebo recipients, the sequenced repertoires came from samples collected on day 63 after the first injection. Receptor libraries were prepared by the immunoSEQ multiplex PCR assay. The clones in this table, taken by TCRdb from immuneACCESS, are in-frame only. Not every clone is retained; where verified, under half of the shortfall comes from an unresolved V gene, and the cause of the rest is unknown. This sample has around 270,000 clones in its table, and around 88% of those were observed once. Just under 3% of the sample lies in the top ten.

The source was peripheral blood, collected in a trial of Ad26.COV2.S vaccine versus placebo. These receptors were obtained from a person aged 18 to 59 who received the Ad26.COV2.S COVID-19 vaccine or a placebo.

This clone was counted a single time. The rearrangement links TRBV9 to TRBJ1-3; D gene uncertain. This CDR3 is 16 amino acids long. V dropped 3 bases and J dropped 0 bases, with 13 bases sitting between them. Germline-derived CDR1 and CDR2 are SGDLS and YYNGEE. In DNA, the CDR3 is TGTGCCAGCAGCGGGGCGAGTTCTTTCTCTGGAAACACCATATATTTT. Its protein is CASSGASSFSGNTIYF.

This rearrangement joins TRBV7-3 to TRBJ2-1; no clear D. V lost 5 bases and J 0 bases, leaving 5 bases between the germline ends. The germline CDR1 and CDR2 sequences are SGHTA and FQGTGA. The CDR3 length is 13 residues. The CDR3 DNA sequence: TGTGCCAGCAGCCCGAGCTCCTACAATGAGCAGTTCTTC. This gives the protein CASSPSSYNEQFF.

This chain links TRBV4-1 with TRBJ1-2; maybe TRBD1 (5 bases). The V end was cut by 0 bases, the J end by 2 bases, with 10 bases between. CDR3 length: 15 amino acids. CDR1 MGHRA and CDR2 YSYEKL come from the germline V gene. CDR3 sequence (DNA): TGCGCCAGCAGCCAAGATCCCAGGGCCAACTATGGCTACACCTTC. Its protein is CASSQDPRANYGYTF.

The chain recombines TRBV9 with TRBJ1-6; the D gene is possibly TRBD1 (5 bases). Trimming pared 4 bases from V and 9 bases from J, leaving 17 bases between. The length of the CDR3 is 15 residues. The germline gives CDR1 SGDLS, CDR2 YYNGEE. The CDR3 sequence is CASSSHLGGGSPLHF. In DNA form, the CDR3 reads TGTGCCAGCAGCTCCCACCTCGGGGGGGGTTCACCCCTCCACTTT.

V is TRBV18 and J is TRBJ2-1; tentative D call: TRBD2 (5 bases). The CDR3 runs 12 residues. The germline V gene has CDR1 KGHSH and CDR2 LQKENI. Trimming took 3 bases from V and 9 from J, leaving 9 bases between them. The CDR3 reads CASSPLGGEQFF. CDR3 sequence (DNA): TGTGCCAGCTCACCCCTAGGAGGTGAGCAGTTCTTC. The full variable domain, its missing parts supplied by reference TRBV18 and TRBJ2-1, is NAGVMQNPRHLVRRRGQEARLRCSPMKGHSHVYWYRQLPEEGLKFMVYLQKENIIDESGMPKERFSAEFPKEGPSILRIQQVVRGDSAAYFCASSPLGGEQFFGPGTRLTVL.

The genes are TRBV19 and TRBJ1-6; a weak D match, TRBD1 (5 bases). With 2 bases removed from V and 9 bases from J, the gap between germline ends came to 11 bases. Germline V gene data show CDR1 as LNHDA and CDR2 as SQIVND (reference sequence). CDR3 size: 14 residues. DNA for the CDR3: TGTGCCAGTAGTATACGGGGCAAGGGTTCACCCCTCCACTTT. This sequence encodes CASSIRGKGSPLHF.

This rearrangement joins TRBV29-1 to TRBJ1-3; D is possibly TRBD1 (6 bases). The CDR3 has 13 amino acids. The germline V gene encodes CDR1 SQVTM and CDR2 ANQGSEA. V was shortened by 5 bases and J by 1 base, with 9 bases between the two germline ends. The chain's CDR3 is CSVKRGSGNTIYF. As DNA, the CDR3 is TGCAGCGTTAAGAGGGGGTCTGGAAACACCATATATTTT. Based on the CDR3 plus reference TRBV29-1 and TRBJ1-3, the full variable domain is SAVISQKPSRDICQRGTSLTIQCQVDSQVTMMFWYRQQPGQSLTLIATANQGSEATYESGFVIDKFPISRPNLTFSTLTVSNMSPEDSSIYLCSVKRGSGNTIYFGEGSWLTVV.

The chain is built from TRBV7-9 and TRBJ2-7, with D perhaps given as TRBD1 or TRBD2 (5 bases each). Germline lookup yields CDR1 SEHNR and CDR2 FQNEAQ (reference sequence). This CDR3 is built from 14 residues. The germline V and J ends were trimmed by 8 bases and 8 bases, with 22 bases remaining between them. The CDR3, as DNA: TGTGCCAGCTCCGGGGCAGAAAAAAACCAAAAGCAGTACTTC. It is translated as CASSGAEKNQKQYF.

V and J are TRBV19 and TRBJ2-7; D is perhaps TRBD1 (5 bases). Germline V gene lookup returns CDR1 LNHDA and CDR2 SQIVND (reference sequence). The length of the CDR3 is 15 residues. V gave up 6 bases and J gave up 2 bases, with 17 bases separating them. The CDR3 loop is CASSNPQATTYEQYV. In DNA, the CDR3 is TGTGCCAGTAGCAATCCACAGGCAACAACCTACGAGCAGTACGTC.

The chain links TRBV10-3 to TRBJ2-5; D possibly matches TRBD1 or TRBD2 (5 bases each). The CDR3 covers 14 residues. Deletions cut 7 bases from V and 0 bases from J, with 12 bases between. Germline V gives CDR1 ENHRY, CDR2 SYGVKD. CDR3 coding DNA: TGTGCCATCAATAGGGACCAACACCAAGAGACCCAGTACTTC. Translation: CAINRDQHQETQYF.

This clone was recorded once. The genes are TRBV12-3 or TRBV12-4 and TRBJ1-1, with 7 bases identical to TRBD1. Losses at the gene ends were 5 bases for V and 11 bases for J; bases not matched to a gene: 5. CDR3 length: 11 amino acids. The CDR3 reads CASSPGQSAFF. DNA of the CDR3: TGTGCCAGCAGTCCGGGACAGTCGGCTTTCTTT.

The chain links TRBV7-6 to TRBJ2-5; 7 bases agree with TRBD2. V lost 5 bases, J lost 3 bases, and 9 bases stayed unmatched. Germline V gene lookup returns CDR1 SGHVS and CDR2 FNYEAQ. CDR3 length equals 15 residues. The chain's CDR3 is CASSGSRGGKETQYF. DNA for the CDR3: TGTGCCAGCAGCGGCTCCCGCGGGGGTAAAGAGACCCAGTACTTC.

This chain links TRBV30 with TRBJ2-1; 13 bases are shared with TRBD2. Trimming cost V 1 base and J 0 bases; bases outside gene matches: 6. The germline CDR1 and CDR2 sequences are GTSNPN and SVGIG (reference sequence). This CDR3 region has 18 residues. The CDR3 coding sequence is TGTGCCTGGAGTGCAATACTAGCGGGAGGGAGCTCCTACAATGAGCAGTTCTTC. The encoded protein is CAWSAILAGGSSYNEQFF.

The DNA for the CDR3 is TGTGCCAGCAGCCCCCTGAGGACCGGGGAGCTGTTTTTT. Translation: CASSPLRTGELFF. The V gene is TRBV9, the J gene TRBJ2-2, with D unclear. The CDR3 is 13 amino acids. V lost 4 bases and J lost 5, with 9 bases in between. Germline loops: CDR1 SGDLS, CDR2 YYNGEE.

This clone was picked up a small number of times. The CDR3 sequence is CASRRDSSAHGYTF. CDR3 bases: TGTGCCAGCAGACGGGACAGCTCAGCCCATGGCTACACCTTC. The chain has TRBV5-5 and TRBJ1-2, with 7 bases matching TRBD1. J lost 6 bases, V lost 5 bases, and 10 bases had no gene match. This CDR3 comprises 14 residues. Germline CDR1 reads SGHKS; CDR2 reads YYEKEE (reference sequence).

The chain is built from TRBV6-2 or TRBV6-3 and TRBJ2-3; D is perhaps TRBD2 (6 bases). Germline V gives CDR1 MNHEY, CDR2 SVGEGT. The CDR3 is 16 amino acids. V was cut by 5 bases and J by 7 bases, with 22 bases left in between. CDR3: CASSAQGTLRGNTQYF. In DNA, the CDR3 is TGTGCCAGCAGTGCCCAAGGTACGCTCCGGGGGAATACGCAGTATTTT.

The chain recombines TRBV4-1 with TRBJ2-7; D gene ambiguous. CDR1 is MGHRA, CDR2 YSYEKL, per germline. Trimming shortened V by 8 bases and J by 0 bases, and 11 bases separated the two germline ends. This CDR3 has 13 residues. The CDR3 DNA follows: TGCGCCAGCTCCTCCGGGTCCTCCTACGAGCAGTACTTC. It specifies CASSSGSSYEQYF.

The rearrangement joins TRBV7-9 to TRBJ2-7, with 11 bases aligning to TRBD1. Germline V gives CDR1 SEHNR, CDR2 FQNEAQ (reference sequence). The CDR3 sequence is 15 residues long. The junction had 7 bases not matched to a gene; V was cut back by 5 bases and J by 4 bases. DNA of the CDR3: TGTGCCAGCAGCATCGGGACAGGGGGAGAGTACGAGCAGTACTTC. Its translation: CASSIGTGGEYEQYF.

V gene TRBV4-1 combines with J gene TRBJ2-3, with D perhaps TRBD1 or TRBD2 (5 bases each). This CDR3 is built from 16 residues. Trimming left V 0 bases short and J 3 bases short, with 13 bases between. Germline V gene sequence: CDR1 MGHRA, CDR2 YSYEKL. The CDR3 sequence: CASSQDKGRRTDTQYF. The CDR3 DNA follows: TGCGCCAGCAGCCAAGATAAGGGACGTAGGACAGATACGCAGTATTTT.